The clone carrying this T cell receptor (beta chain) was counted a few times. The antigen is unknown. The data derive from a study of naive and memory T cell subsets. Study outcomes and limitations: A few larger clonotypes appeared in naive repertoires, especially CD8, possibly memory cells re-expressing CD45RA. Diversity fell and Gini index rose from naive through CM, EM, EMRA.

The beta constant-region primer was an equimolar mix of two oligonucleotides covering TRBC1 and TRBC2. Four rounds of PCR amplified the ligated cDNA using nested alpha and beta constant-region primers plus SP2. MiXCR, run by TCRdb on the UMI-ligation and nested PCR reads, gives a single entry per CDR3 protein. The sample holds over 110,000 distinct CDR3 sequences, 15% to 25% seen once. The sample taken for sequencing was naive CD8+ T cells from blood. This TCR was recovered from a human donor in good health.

The CDR3 region is CASSWTSGVQETQYF. The DNA of the CDR3 is TGTGCCAGCAGTTGGACTAGCGGGGTACAAGAGACCCAGTACTTC. The chain couples TRBV6-6 to TRBJ2-5, with 12 bases fitting TRBD2. Germline assignment: CDR1 MNHNY and CDR2 SVGAGI (reference sequence). CDR3 length equals 15 residues. Trimming at V came to 4 bases and at J to 2 bases, leaving 2 bases not matched to a gene.